The entry that follows covers one T cell receptor beta chain sequence. Its specificity is unknown. V lost 4 bases, J lost 8 bases, and 20 bases lay in between. This CDR3 is 15 amino acids long. Looked up from germline, CDR1 is SGHTA and CDR2 is FQGNSA. Only in-frame clones appear in the TCRdb table, and some are missing; sequencing was by immunoSEQ multiplex PCR. Of 2.3 million or so clones in the sample, approximately 95% were seen once. Adult Caucasians living in Nashville, Tennessee made up all of the donors. This sample was taken from a study of shared clonotypes between healthy human individuals. Study-wide findings and caveats: Blood alone was sampled, and tissue repertoires likely differ. Shared clonotypes across all four donors exceeded non-shared ones in generation probability. Since donors were few, the genetic and exposure-history diversity represented was limited.

V and J are TRBV7-2 and TRBJ1-2; maybe TRBD1 (5 bases). The receptor was derived from a man aged 18 to 29 in good health. Some clones in this sample may be carry-over from other donors' samples. Sequences were obtained from naive CD4+ T cells from PBMCs. Subset in this sample: CD45RA+ positively selected. CDR3 sequence: CASSYQALGRGGYTF. The CDR3 DNA reads as TGTGCCAGCAGCTACCAAGCGTTGGGGAGGGGAGGCTACACCTTC.